The present TCR beta chain was sequenced within a study of identical twins' blood T cells (dated by TCRdb to about 2013). For context, the study as a whole: Around 52 million Illumina reads were obtained across some twelve libraries, of which six were alpha-chain libraries and six were beta-chain libraries. To assess how genetics influences repertoire formation, the study used next-generation sequencing to compare the TCR alpha and beta chain repertoires of three pairs of monozygous twins.

This clonotype has just a few counts. The clone's antigen remains unknown. Per-nucleotide qualities are absent, and no much larger clonotype sits a single base away. Donors were six healthy women forming three monozygous twin pairs. All three twin pairs had been reared together and were thought likely to have met the same infectious agents and vaccines. RNA was isolated from peripheral blood mononuclear cells and used to prepare TCR cDNA libraries. V and J lose 5 bases and 0 bases, and a span of 14 bases separates them. The cysteine opens and the phenylalanine closes a CDR3 of 16 amino acids. Kept here is only the CDR3 DNA, which spans 48 bases and is read in frame from base 1. From a lookup of the germline V gene, CDR1 and CDR2 are MDHEN and SYDVKM. Preparation of the library involved 5' RACE. For sequencing, an Illumina Genome Analyzer IIx was employed. RNA-based TCR cDNA libraries were prepared by a previously described protocol with several modifications. To prevent cross-contamination, sample-specific barcodes were introduced on both ends of each TCR cDNA library during cDNA synthesis and amplification. The paper's processing steps were these. Between about 85,000 and nearly 550,000 clonotypes were identified per individual, with about 2 to 3.6 million CDR3-containing reads per library. Reads with improper barcode index combinations were discarded, after which clonesets were built for each library with the MiTCR software. While assembling CDR3 clonotypes, MiTCR corrected PCR and sequencing errors and either filtered or rescued low-quality reads. Artificial out-of-frame clonotypes were mapped to in-frame sequences, with one indel allowed in the CDR3, and then removed. Similarity in V and J gene usage between donors was calculated as the Jensen-Shannon divergence divided by the mean entropy. TCRdb reran the public reads through fastp at Q25 and MiXCR, keeping productive beta chains. All rows with the same CDR3 protein become a single entry with the most common DNA and genes. TCRdb assigned the V and J calls; the authors' analysis was not used. This sample gives hundreds of thousands of distinct CDR3 sequences in total; roughly 31% of them show up just once. The biggest ten clones account for more than 5.5% of the sample.

Broader findings and caveats from the paper: How many CDR3 clonotypes two donors shared depended mainly on the product of their cloneset sizes, and the twins did not clearly stray from this trend. Environmental influences could not be excluded as an explanation for twin similarity, since twins were reared together. The study stated that the proposed role of the TCRalpha J segment in MHC recognition during thymic selection needs to be validated by independent studies. V gene usage, even among non-selected out-of-frame TCRbeta clonotypes, was reported to be markedly more similar within twin pairs than between unrelated donors. Among the most abundant TCRbeta clonotypes, each donor shared more CDR3 sequences with her twin than with unrelated donors.

The sequence was obtained from a woman between 18 and 50 years old in good health. The chain is made from TRBV28 and TRBJ1-5; too little of a D gene remains to name it. Material for sequencing was PBMCs. Read as DNA, the sequence is TGTGCCAGCAGTACGGACGCCGAGTTTAGCAATCAGCCCCAGCATTTT. The resulting protein is CASSTDAEFSNQPQHF.